This T cell receptor (beta chain) appears in the sequencing data of a study of low-dose radiotherapy and immunotherapy resistance in tumors. At the level of the study: Ipilimumab 1 mg/kg every six weeks, together with nivolumab 240 mg every two weeks, was given intravenously to patients. The study administered intravenous cyclophosphamide at 200 mg/m2 every two weeks, one day ahead of radiation and immunotherapy.

Both TCRalpha and TCRbeta chains were reverse transcribed with V-gene-specific primers. Both a constant-region primer and a V-primer adapter served to amplify TCRs across about 20 PCR cycles. With in vitro transcription, the isolated mRNA was amplified. TCRdb called the reads again in MiXCR, with one record for every CDR3 protein. The sample includes approximately 89,000 distinct CDR3 sequences, approximately 20% of them seen just once. Germline V gene lookup returns CDR1 SGDLS and CDR2 YYNGEE. Trimming shortened V by 3 bases and J by 3 bases, and 16 bases separated the two germline ends. The CDR3 consists of 17 residues. Time point meaning: before trial treatment. This clonotype has just a few counts.

Sequences were derived from PBMCs, sampled before treatment. The TCR comes from a male donor with prostate cancer. The chain has TRBV9 and TRBJ2-6; D is undetermined. For the CDR3, the DNA is TGTGCCAGCAGCGGTGGGGTAGATCGGTTTGGGGCCAACGTCCTGACTTTC. Residues: CASSGGVDRFGANVLTF.